The next 10 T cell receptor beta chains were all read from a single sample in a study of chemoradiotherapy in HPV16-positive cancers. Measured with immunoSEQ multiplex PCR; TCRdb has only the in-frame clones, and not every one. The table has more than 2,000 clones, more than 75% seen once. Material: tumor tissue, obtained from a patient who underwent chemoradiotherapy. The origin of the receptors is a human donor with HPV-associated anogenital cancer.

This clone has a handful of counts. The rearrangement joins TRBV4-2 to TRBJ2-1; TRBD2 is a possible D gene (5 bases). The V end was cut by 2 bases, the J end by 7 bases, with 12 bases between. The CDR3 covers 14 residues. Per the germline V gene, CDR1 is LGHNA and CDR2 is YNFKEQ. The CDR3 DNA sequence: TGTGCCAGCAGCCAAACTCCGGGGTGGAATGAGCAGTTCTTC. This gives the protein CASSQTPGWNEQFF.

This clone was counted once. This chain links TRBV7-2 with TRBJ2-4, with D unclear. V was clipped by 1 base and J by 7 bases, with 20 bases between them. The CDR3 extends over 17 amino acids. Germline V CDR1 and CDR2: SGHTA, FQGNSA. The CDR3 DNA reads TGTGCCAGCAGCTTAGGCGGCCAGCAGAACCAGAGGAACATTCAGTACTTC. Its translation is CASSLGGQQNQRNIQYF.

The J gene is TRBJ1-2, the V gene TRBV29-1; D is perhaps TRBD1 (5 bases). The CDR3 has 14 amino acids. V was shortened by 6 bases and J by 0 bases, with 14 bases between the two germline ends. CDR1 is SQVTM, CDR2 ANQGSEA, per germline. The CDR3 spells CSVTGTASNYGYTF. The CDR3 nucleotides read TGCAGCGTCACCGGGACGGCTTCTAACTATGGCTACACCTTC.

The chain employs TRBV5-1 and TRBJ2-5; D might be TRBD1 or TRBD2, each matching 6 bases. CDR3 length: 14 residues. In germline, CDR1 is SGHRS, CDR2 YFSETQ. Between the trimmed V and J ends, which lost 0 bases and 4 bases, there was a span of 10 bases. The CDR3 region is CASSLGGGGETQYF. The DNA of the CDR3 is TGCGCCAGCAGCTTGGGTGGAGGGGGAGAGACCCAGTACTTC.

Comment on this clone: The sample holds other DNA sequences that translate to the same CDR3. The rearrangement joins TRBV27 to TRBJ2-3; 12 bases match TRBD2. The CDR3 is 19 residues long. V shed 4 bases, J shed 3 bases, and the junction held 14 bases outside the gene matches. The V gene's germline CDR1 is MNHEY and CDR2 SMNVEV (reference sequence). Here the CDR3 DNA reads TGTGCCAGCAGTTGGCGACTAGCGGGGGTCTCAAGAAGGACAGATACGCAGTATTTT. Its translation is CASSWRLAGVSRRTDTQYF.

The chain links TRBV7-2 to TRBJ2-5; D call uncertain. The CDR3 is 14 residues long. CDR1 is SGHTA, CDR2 FQGNSA, per germline. V gave up 2 bases and J gave up 0 bases, with 7 bases separating them. The CDR3 region has the DNA TGTGCCAGCAGCTTATCCCCCTACCAAGAGACCCAGTACTTC. Protein: CASSLSPYQETQYF.

The CDR3 loop is CASSQVGRFGYTF. The DNA of the CDR3 is TGTGCCAGCAGCCAGGTGGGCAGATTTGGCTACACCTTC. The V gene is TRBV11-1, the J gene TRBJ1-2, with D hard to call. Trimming took 5 bases from V and 7 from J, leaving 14 bases between them. Per the germline V gene, CDR1 is SGHAT and CDR2 is FQDESV (reference sequence). The CDR3 is made up of 13 amino acids.

The J gene is TRBJ2-1, the V gene TRBV6-6; TRBD1 aligns across 7 bases. V was pared by 2 bases and J by 8 bases, with 9 bases of the junction left unmatched. The CDR3 has 15 residues. Germline V lookup: CDR1 MNHNY, CDR2 SVGAGI (reference sequence). The chain's CDR3 is CASSYSLTGNHEQFF. The CDR3 coding sequence is TGTGCCAGCAGTTACAGTTTGACAGGGAACCATGAGCAGTTCTTC.

This chain joins TRBV5-1 and TRBJ1-1; 12 nucleotides match TRBD1. The V and J ends lost 4 bases and 1 base, in that order; junction bases with no gene match: 8. CDR1 and CDR2 (germline): SGHRS, YFSETQ. There are 17 residues in the CDR3. Written as DNA, the CDR3 is TGCGCCAGCAGCGCTCCGGGACAGGGGGCGCCGAACACTGAAGCTTTCTTT. Protein: CASSAPGQGAPNTEAFF. The variable domain in full, with the rest retrieved from reference TRBV5-1 and TRBJ1-1, is KAGVTQTPRYLIKTRGQQVTLSCSPISGHRSVSWYQQTPGQGLQFLFEYFSETQRNKGNFPGRFSGRQFSNSRSEMNVSTLELGDSALYLCASSAPGQGAPNTEAFFGQGTRLTVV.

The V gene is TRBV19, the J gene TRBJ2-5; TRBD2 matches at 10 bases. The J segment lost 4 bases and the V segment lost 7 bases, leaving 9 bases of the junction unmatched. CDR1 is LNHDA, CDR2 SQIVND, per germline (reference sequence). This CDR3 is 15 amino acids long. The CDR3 region is CASNSPSGSGETQYF. CDR3 sequence (DNA): TGTGCCAGTAATAGTCCTAGCGGGAGTGGAGAGACCCAGTACTTC.